This T cell receptor beta chain was observed in a study of shared clonotypes between healthy human individuals (TCRdb year 2020). Looking at the study overall: A couple of women and three men aged 18 to 49 years were included in the cohort. For each donor, CD4 naive and CD4 memory were each run on three plates, CD8 naive on two plates, and CD8 memory on one plate. The study deeply sequenced blood TCR repertoires of roughly five healthy adults to estimate repertoire size and the extent of clonotype sharing between individuals. Libraries were prepared and TCR repertoires were sequenced by different laboratories using diverse techniques, in order to increase sequencing depth and limit assay-specific biases. Leukapheresis yielded between about 0.85 and 10 billion PBMCs per donor.

The CDR3, from cysteine to phenylalanine, totals 14 residues. Of the read, only the CDR3 DNA is kept; its 42 bases are in frame from base 1. The donors were healthy, HIV-negative adults who had no recently reported acute infections or vaccinations. All donors were Caucasian adults living in Nashville, Tennessee, USA. Magnetic negative selection was used to enrich CD4+ T cells, after which naive cells were positively selected on CD45RA and the negative fraction became the memory subset. After blood collection by leukapheresis, PBMCs were isolated using Ficoll-Histopaque density gradient centrifugation and then cryopreserved in the vapor phase of liquid nitrogen. Purity and quantity of every magnetically sorted T cell population were checked by analytical flow cytometry. Genomic DNA was isolated from every sorted fraction and measured by UV absorbance on a Nanodrop 2000c. Using the deep immunoSEQ assay, TCR CDR3 regions were amplified from genomic DNA by multiplex PCR. For each cell subset, the extracted genomic DNA was distributed evenly across all wells of several immunoSEQ 96-well plates, and each plate served as one replicate. Each replicate PCR for sorted subsets received about 200 ng genomic DNA, equal to about 29,000 T cell genomes. Purified libraries were measured with a Qubit 3.0 fluorometer, size-checked on a Bioanalyzer 2100, and measured again with the KAPA Library Quantification kit. Every immunoSEQ 96-well plate was sequenced on a dedicated single-read 150-cycle Illumina NextSeq 550 flow cell. The paper's processing steps were these. The immunoSEQ output contained only junctional sequences without quality scores, so filtering could not match that applied to full-length reads. Sequences were annotated with PyIR, a Python wrapper for IgBLAST v1.9, using IMGT germline references to assign V/J genes and CDR3. Any read was removed if the V/J assignment was weak (E-value above 1e-6), the CDR3 was missing, or the read contained stop codons, out-of-frame junctions, or ambiguous translated residues. A V3J clonotype was defined by an identical inferred V gene, J gene, and CDR3 amino acid sequence. To compute the percentage overlap between repertoires, the number of shared unique clonotypes was divided by the size of the smaller repertoire. Repertoire richness was assessed with RTK rarefaction, the Chao1 estimator, and Recon v2.1 estimates of unobserved clonotypes. OLGA was used to compute generation probabilities for all TCRbeta clonotypes that the gDNA method yielded from a few donors. In its TCRdb copy, this immuneACCESS table keeps in-frame sequences only and misses some clones. Where compared with another copy, unresolved V genes explain less than half of these, and the others have no known cause. V, J and clone size are taken as reported in that table, and D and trimming were inferred from the DNA itself. Within this sample are roughly 2.4 million clones, with more than 90% of them counted one time only. Approximately 0.13% of the sample belongs to the ten largest clones.

This clone was seen only a few times. Its binding antigen is unknown. Per-nucleotide qualities are absent, and no much larger clonotype sits a single base away. Overall study outcomes, separate from this receptor: Pairwise subsampling led to the expectation that sequencing depth would affect the degree of clonotype sharing among donors. When a few donors were compared, the shared fraction of clonotypes was around 4.6% for naive CD4, 3.5% to 4% for naive CD8, more than 2% for memory CD4, and approximately 0.4% for memory CD8. Estimated clonotype richness was generally larger for naive than for memory subsets. Incomplete sequencing was indicated by rarefaction of sorted-subset datasets, despite the large sequencing depth. The genetic and exposure-history diversity represented was limited by the small number of donors. Sampling was restricted to blood, and TCR repertoires in tissues likely differ from the TCR repertoires found in blood. Compared with non-shared clonotypes, the clonotypes found in all four sorted-subset donors had higher generation probabilities.

This chain is built from TRBV1 and TRBJ2-3. TRBV1 is listed as a pseudogene. This receptor was taken from a man aged 18 to 30 in good health. Sequences were obtained from naive CD4+ T cells sorted from blood. Sample cell subset or site, as interpreted from the label and publication: CD45RA+ positively selected. Here the CDR3 is given as CTSSRGADTDTQYF. The DNA sequence is as follows: TGCACCAGCTCTAGGGGGGCGGACACAGATACGCAGTATTTT.